In its sample, the clone carrying this TCR beta chain was seen once. This entry comes from a study of blood T cell repertoires in COVID-19. Cohort assignment relied on participant-reported clinical history. A COVID-19 case had been met by exposed participants during the 2 weeks before study entry. Sequencing was performed with immunoSEQ multiplex PCR; in TCRdb, only in-frame clones are kept and a portion is missing. The table includes 150,000 to 200,000 clones, approximately 80% detected once. The sequenced sample consisted of PBMCs or T cells enriched from blood (not recorded which). This receptor was obtained from a man in his sixties who had been exposed to COVID-19.

Here the CDR3 DNA reads TGTGCCTGGACCGCGAGCGATGTCTACGAGCAGTACTTC. Translation gives CAWTASDVYEQYF. V usage is TRBV30 and J usage is TRBJ2-7; D remains unclear. Germline loops: CDR1 GTSNPN, CDR2 SVGIG (reference sequence). Trimming left V 4 bases short and J 3 bases short, with 13 bases between. This CDR3 has 13 residues.